This T cell receptor (beta chain) was documented in a study of T cells after posttransplantation cyclophosphamide. Study-level points and caveats: TRB overlap between skin or GI tissue T cells and blood was limited. Recipient CMV seropositivity and CMV reactivation strongly tracked TRB clonality. Donor CD8+ memory clones often dominated recipient blood repertoires at later times.

On the day of bone marrow donation, the related graft donor provided peripheral blood. The V gene's germline CDR1 is MNHEY and CDR2 SMNVEV (reference sequence). This CDR3 spans 16 amino acids. The junction had 8 bases not matched to a gene; V was cut back by 6 bases and J by 0 bases. A remark on this clone: Its antigen is still unknown.

Assay used: immunoSEQ multiplex PCR; TCRdb lists only in-frame clones, some missing. The data contain around 47,000 clones, approximately 94% of them singletons. The material sequenced was PBMCs. The TCR sequence derives from a woman aged 25 to 39 in good health and a related stem cell transplant donor. V and J are TRBV27 and TRBJ1-5, with 7 nucleotides matching TRBD1. CDR3 bases: TGTGCCAGCAGCCCAGGGGCAGGGGGTAGCAATCAGCCCCAGCATTTT. Its translation is CASSPGAGGSNQPQHF.